This T cell receptor beta chain was recovered during a study of blood T cell repertoires in COVID-19. Overall study context: T cells, B-cell-depleted T cells, or PBMCs provided the cDNA or gDNA that served as material.

In regard to this clone: Other DNA sequences in the same sample also yield this CDR3.

The CDR3 length is 15 residues. Germline V lookup: CDR1 SGDLS, CDR2 YYNGEE. V dropped 0 bases and J dropped 4; count of bases not matched to a gene: 0. Assay: immunoSEQ multiplex PCR; the TCRdb copy retains only in-frame clones and omits some. The sample holds 250,000 to 300,000 clones, 70% to 90% seen once. Sample: peripheral blood. The chain has TRBV9 and TRBJ2-1, with 11 bases lining up with TRBD2. The origin of this receptor is a woman aged 25 to 39 with active or convalescent COVID-19. In DNA form, the CDR3 reads TGTGCCAGCAGCGTAGCTAGCGGGGGGTACAATGAGCAGTTCTTC. It is translated as CASSVASGGYNEQFF.